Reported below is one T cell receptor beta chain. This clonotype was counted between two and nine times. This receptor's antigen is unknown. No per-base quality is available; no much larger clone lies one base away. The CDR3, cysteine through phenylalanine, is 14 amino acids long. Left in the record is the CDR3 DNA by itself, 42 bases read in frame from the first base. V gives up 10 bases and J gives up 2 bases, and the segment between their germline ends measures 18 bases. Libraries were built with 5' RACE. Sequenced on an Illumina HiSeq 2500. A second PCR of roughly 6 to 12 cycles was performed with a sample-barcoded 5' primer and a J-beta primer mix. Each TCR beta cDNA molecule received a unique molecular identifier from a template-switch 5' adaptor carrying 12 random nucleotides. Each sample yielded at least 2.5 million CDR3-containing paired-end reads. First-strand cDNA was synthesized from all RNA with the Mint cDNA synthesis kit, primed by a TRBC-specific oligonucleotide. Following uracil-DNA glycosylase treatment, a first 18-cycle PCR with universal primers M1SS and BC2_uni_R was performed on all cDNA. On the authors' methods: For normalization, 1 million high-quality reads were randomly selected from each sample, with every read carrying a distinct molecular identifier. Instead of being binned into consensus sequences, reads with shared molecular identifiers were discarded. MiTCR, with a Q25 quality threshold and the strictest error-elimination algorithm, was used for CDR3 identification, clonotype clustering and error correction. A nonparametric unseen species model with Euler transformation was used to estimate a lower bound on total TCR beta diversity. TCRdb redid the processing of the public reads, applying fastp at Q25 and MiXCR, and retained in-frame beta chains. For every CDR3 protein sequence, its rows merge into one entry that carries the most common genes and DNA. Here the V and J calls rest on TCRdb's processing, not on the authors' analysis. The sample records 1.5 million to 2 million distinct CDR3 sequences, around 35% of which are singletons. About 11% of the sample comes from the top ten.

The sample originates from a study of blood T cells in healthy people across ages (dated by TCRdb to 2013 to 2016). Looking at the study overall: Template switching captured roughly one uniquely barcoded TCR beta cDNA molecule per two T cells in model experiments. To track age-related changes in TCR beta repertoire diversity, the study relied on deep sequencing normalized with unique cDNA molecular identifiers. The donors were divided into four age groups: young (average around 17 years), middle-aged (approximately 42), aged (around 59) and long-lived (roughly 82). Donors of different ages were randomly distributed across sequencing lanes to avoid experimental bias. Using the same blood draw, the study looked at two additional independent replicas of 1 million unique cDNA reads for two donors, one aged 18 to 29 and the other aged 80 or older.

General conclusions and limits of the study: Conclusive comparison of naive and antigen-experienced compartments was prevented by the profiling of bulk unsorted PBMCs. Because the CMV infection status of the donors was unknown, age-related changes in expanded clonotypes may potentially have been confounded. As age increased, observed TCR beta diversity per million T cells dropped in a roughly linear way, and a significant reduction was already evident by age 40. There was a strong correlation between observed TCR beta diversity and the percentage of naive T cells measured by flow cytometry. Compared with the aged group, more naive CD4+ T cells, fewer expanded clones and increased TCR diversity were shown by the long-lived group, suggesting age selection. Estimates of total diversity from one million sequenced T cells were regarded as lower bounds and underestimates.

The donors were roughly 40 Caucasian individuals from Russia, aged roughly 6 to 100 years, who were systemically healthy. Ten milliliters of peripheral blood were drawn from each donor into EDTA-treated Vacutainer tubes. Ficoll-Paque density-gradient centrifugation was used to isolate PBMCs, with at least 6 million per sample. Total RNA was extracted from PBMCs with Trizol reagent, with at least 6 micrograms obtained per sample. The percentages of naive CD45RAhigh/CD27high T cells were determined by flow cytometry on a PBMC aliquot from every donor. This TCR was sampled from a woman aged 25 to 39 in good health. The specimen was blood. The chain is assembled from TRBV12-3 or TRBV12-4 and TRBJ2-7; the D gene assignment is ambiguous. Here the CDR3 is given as CANWGKLAAYEQYF. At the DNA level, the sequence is TGTGCCAACTGGGGAAAGCTGGCCGCCTACGAGCAGTACTTC.